This is a list of T cell receptor beta chains from one sample in a study of OX40 agonist ivuxolimab in advanced cancers. Assay used: immunoSEQ multiplex PCR; TCRdb lists only in-frame clones, some missing. The sample consists of more than 45,000 clones, approximately 80% of them appearing once. The sequenced sample was CD4+ or CD8+ T cells sorted from blood, obtained in a trial of the OX40 agonist ivuxolimab. The receptors come from an adult with an advanced solid tumor such as melanoma, head and neck, liver or kidney cancer. CDR3s include the opening cysteine and the closing phenylalanine or tryptophan. The order of the fields is clone size, D gene, J gene, V gene, CDR3 length, CDR3 DNA, CDR3 protein. The D gene is left open where the match is weak. Not every row has a clone size; where given, it reads once, few, many or a size class.

>.|.|TRBJ1-1|TRBV11-2|13
TGTGCCAGCAGCCCAGAAAGGGTGGGTGAAGCTTTCTTT
CASSPERVGEAFF
>.|.|TRBJ2-7|TRBV11-3|14
TGTGCCAGCAGCTCGCTCAGGGGCTCCTACGAGCAGTACTTC
CASSSLRGSYEQYF
>few|TRBD1|TRBJ1-6|TRBV5-5|14
TGTGCCAGCAGCAACCACAGGGGAGGCTCACCCCTCCACTTT
CASSNHRGGSPLHF
>.|.|TRBJ2-1|TRBV5-1|14
TGCGCCAGCAGCCCGACGGGCCCCCCACATGAGCAGTTCTTC
CASSPTGPPHEQFF
>.|.|TRBJ2-1|TRBV19|16
TGTGCCAGTAGTCCCCTCGGATCCTTACCCTACAATGAGCAGTTCTTC
CASSPLGSLPYNEQFF
>.|.|TRBJ2-5|TRBV7-3|13
TGTGCCAGCAGCTTAAGCCAGGGGGAGACCCAGTACTTC
CASSLSQGETQYF
>.|.|TRBJ1-6|TRBV5-6|17
TGTGCCAGCAGCTTGGCAGGGGCAAGCTCCTATAATTCACCCCTCCACTTT
CASSLAGASSYNSPLHF
>.|.|TRBJ1-5|TRBV7-2|16
TGTGCCAGCAGCTTAGAGGGGGACACTTTCTGGCAGCCCCAGCATTTT
CASSLEGDTFWQPQHF
>.|.|TRBJ2-7|TRBV6-5|13
TGTGCCAGCAGCTTACTGGGCGGCCACGAGCAGTACTTC
CASSLLGGHEQYF
>.|.|TRBJ1-1|TRBV18|12
TGTGCCAGCTCACGTTACAGGGAGGGAGCTTTCTTT
CASSRYREGAFF
>.|.|TRBJ2-1|TRBV12-5|14
TGTGCTAGTCGGATCCAGAGCTCCTACAATGAGCAGTTCTTC
CASRIQSSYNEQFF
>.|.|TRBJ2-1|TRBV9|14
TGTGCCAGCAGCGTGTTCGGTCCAAACAATGAGCAGTTCTTC
CASSVFGPNNEQFF
>.|.|TRBJ2-5|TRBV6-5|13
TGTGCCAGCAGGCTCGAACGACAAGAGACCCAGTACTTC
CASRLERQETQYF
>.|TRBD2|TRBJ2-1|TRBV28|14
TGTGCCAGCAGTTTTGGCGGGGGGGCCGGTGAGCAGTTCTTC
CASSFGGGAGEQFF
>once|TRBD1|TRBJ1-5|TRBV6-5|14
TGTGCCAGCAGTTACAGGGGGCCAGATCAGCCCCAGCATTTT
CASSYRGPDQPQHF
>.|.|TRBJ1-5|TRBV7-2|15
TGTGCCAGCAGCCCGACTAGAGGAACCCATCAGCCCCAGCATTTT
CASSPTRGTHQPQHF
>.|.|TRBJ2-7|TRBV21-1|14
TGTGCCAGCAGCGTACGGGACGGGACCTACGAGCAGTACTTC
CASSVRDGTYEQYF
>.|.|TRBJ2-4|TRBV21-1|13
TGTGCCAGCTATAGGCTGGCCAAAAACATTCAGTACTTC
CASYRLAKNIQYF
>.|.|TRBJ1-6|TRBV5-1|14
TGCGCCAGCAGCTTGAAGGGATGGGATTCACCCCTCCACTTT
CASSLKGWDSPLHF
>.|.|TRBJ1-5|TRBV6-4|15
TGTGCCAGCAGCACCATCGCCGGTGGCAATCAGCCCCAGCATTTT
CASSTIAGGNQPQHF
>.|.|TRBJ1-3|TRBV19|13
TGTGCCAGTAGTGAAGGTTTCTCGAACACCATATATTTT
CASSEGFSNTIYF
>.|.|TRBJ2-3|TRBV19|15
TGTGCCAGTAGTATAAGACAGGTTGGCACAGATACGCAGTATTTT
CASSIRQVGTDTQYF
>.|.|TRBJ2-7|TRBV5-8|13
TGTGCCAGCAGCTCAAGACAGTCCTACGAGCAGTACTTC
CASSSRQSYEQYF
>.|.|TRBJ1-3|TRBV11-3|14
TGTGCCAGCAGCTTTGACCTGACAGGAAACACCATATATTTT
CASSFDLTGNTIYF
>once|TRBD1|TRBJ1-1|TRBV5-1|13
TGCGCCAGCAGCTCACAGGGGGGCACTGAAGCTTTCTTT
CASSSQGGTEAFF
>.|TRBD1|TRBJ1-1|TRBV18|13
TGTGCCAGCTCACGACAGGGGAACACTGAAGCTTTCTTT
CASSRQGNTEAFF
>few|.|TRBJ2-7|TRBV6-1|13
TGTGCCAGCAGTGAAGTCCACCCGGGCGAGCAGTACTTC
CASSEVHPGEQYF